These 23 T cell receptor beta chains share one sample of origin, sequenced in a study of beta chain features in type 1 diabetes. Isolated RNA was reverse transcribed in full, so expressed TCRB transcripts were sequenced. Sequenced by immunoSEQ multiplex PCR; TCRdb stores in-frame clones only, minus some. The sample carries 970,000 or so clones, 15% to 20% recorded once. Sample: naive CD4+ T cells from blood. The receptors were gathered from a woman between 18 and 29 years old in good health.

The rearrangement uses TRBV2 and TRBJ2-2; no clear D gene. This CDR3 region has 11 residues. Germline lookup yields CDR1 SNHLY and CDR2 FYNNEI. Trimming shortened V by 8 bases and J by 5 bases, and 6 bases separated the two germline ends. The CDR3 loop reads CASLGTGELFF. The CDR3 DNA sequence: TGTGCCAGCCTCGGGACCGGGGAGCTGTTTTTT.

Worth noting for this clone: Distinct nucleotide sequences in the sample also encode this CDR3. The J gene is TRBJ1-2, the V gene TRBV5-4, with 12 bases aligning to TRBD1. V shed 4 bases, J shed 4 bases, and the junction held 8 bases outside the gene matches. Germline CDR1 reads SGHNT; CDR2 reads YYREEE (reference sequence). This CDR3 is 16 amino acids long. The CDR3 DNA sequence: TGTGCCAGCAGCCGGGACAGGGGGCTAGGTAGCTATGGCTACACCTTC. Translated, it gives CASSRDRGLGSYGYTF.

In its sample, this clone was seen a few times. The rearrangement joins TRBV6-1 to TRBJ2-7, with unresolved D. The CDR3 sequence is 12 residues long. From germline, CDR1 is MNHNS and CDR2 SASEGT. The V gene lost 6 bases and the J gene lost 0 bases, with 6 bases spanning the gap. The CDR3, as DNA: TGTGCCAGCAGACAGCGCTCCTACGAGCAGTACTTC. This encodes CASRQRSYEQYF.

The rearrangement joins TRBV7-6 to TRBJ1-6; D gene ambiguous. CDR1 is SGHVS, CDR2 FNYEAQ, per germline. The CDR3 is 15 amino acids. The V end was cut by 5 bases, the J end by 10 bases, with 18 bases between. CDR3 loop: CASSTGASPGSPLHF. The CDR3, as DNA: TGTGCCAGCAGCACGGGAGCATCCCCTGGGTCACCCCTCCACTTT. The entire variable domain, with the rest obtained from reference TRBV7-6 and TRBJ1-6, is as follows: GAGVSQSPRYKVTKRGQDVALRCDPISGHVSLYWYRQALGQGPEFLTYFNYEAQQDKSGLPNDRFSAERPEGSISTLTIQRTEQRDSAMYRCASSTGASPGSPLHFGNGTRLTVT.

This clone was detected only a few times. This chain connects TRBV6-5 to TRBJ2-2; no reliable D call. CDR1 and CDR2 (germline): MNHEY, SVGAGI. V gave up 2 bases and J gave up 4 bases, with 11 bases separating them. CDR3 length: 15 amino acids. In DNA form, the CDR3 reads TGTGCCAGCAGTTACGGGCAGCCGGTCACCGGGGAGCTGTTTTTT. It encodes CASSYGQPVTGELFF.

This clone has a handful of counts. This chain joins TRBV7-9 and TRBJ1-5; no definite D call. The germline V gene encodes CDR1 SEHNR and CDR2 FQNEAQ (reference sequence). Trimming stripped 5 bases from V and 8 bases from J, with 16 bases between. The length of the CDR3 is 14 residues. CDR3 loop: CASSRQLESEPQHF. The DNA for the CDR3 is TGTGCCAGCAGCAGGCAGCTCGAGAGCGAGCCCCAGCATTTT.

This chain links TRBV7-3 with TRBJ2-5; D remains unclear. Trimming pared 10 bases from V and 2 bases from J, leaving 14 bases between. CDR1 SGHTA and CDR2 FQGTGA come from the germline V gene. This CDR3 is 13 amino acids long. DNA of the CDR3: TGTGCCAACAATCAGCTACCTCAAGAGACCCAGTACTTC. Its translation is CANNQLPQETQYF.

This rearrangement joins TRBV18 to TRBJ2-1; TRBD2 aligns across 9 bases. CDR3 size: 15 residues. Germline-derived CDR1 and CDR2 are KGHSH and LQKENI. V dropped 2 bases and J dropped 8; count of bases not matched to a gene: 7. CDR3 residues: CASSPTAGLAYEQFF. In DNA, the CDR3 is TGTGCCAGCTCACCAACCGCGGGACTAGCCTATGAGCAGTTCTTC. The full variable domain, its missing parts supplied by reference TRBV18 and TRBJ2-1, is NAGVMQNPRHLVRRRGQEARLRCSPMKGHSHVYWYRQLPEEGLKFMVYLQKENIIDESGMPKERFSAEFPKEGPSILRIQQVVRGDSAAYFCASSPTAGLAYEQFFGPGTRLTVL.

This clone was observed a few times. The rearrangement joins TRBV28 to TRBJ2-3, with TRBD2 matching 11 bases. The CDR3 spans 18 residues. The germline V gene encodes CDR1 MDHEN and CDR2 SYDVKM. V lost 3 bases, J lost 7 bases, and 15 bases stayed unmatched. CDR3 nucleotides: TGTGCCAGCAGTTTCTTAAATCCACTAGCGGGAGCATGGAATACGCAGTATTTT. Translating it yields CASSFLNPLAGAWNTQYF.

This clone was counted a few times. The same CDR3 can be traced to other DNA sequences in this sample. The rearrangement uses TRBV28 and TRBJ2-5; no clear D gene. Germline CDR1 MDHEN, CDR2 SYDVKM. This CDR3 contains 11 residues. The germline V and J ends were trimmed by 4 bases and 5 bases, with 5 bases remaining between them. The CDR3 coding sequence is TGTGCCAGCAGTTCGCTTGAGACCCAGTACTTC. Protein product: CASSSLETQYF.

This chain connects TRBV4-1 to TRBJ2-3, with a tentative D call TRBD2 (6 bases). There are 16 residues in the CDR3. Germline assignment: CDR1 MGHRA and CDR2 YSYEKL. Trimming took off 1 base at V and 5 bases at J, with 16 bases between the two ends. CDR3 nucleotides: TGCGCCAGCAGCCAAGTGGAACCGGGACTCAGAGATACGCAGTATTTT. It specifies CASSQVEPGLRDTQYF.

This clone was observed a few times. The genes are TRBV5-4 and TRBJ2-2; TRBD1 is a possible D gene (5 bases). Looked up from germline, CDR1 is SGHNT and CDR2 is YYREEE (reference sequence). Deletions cut 1 base from V and 6 bases from J, with 13 bases between. The CDR3 sequence is 15 residues long. DNA for the CDR3: TGTGCCAGCAGCTTGTCGGCAGGGTCGGCCGGGGAGCTGTTTTTT. It specifies CASSLSAGSAGELFF. The full variable domain, rest sourced from reference TRBV5-4 and TRBJ2-2, is ETGVTQSPTHLIKTRGQQVTLRCSSQSGHNTVSWYQQALGQGPQFIFQYYREEENGRGNFPPRFSGLQFPNYSSELNVNALELDDSALYLCASSLSAGSAGELFFGEGSRLTVL.

This clone showed up just a few times. The V and J genes are TRBV6-6 and TRBJ1-4; 7 nucleotides align to TRBD1. The V segment lost 4 bases and the J segment 5 bases; nucleotides outside the gene matches: 4. The CDR3 is 14 amino acids. Germline-derived CDR1 and CDR2 are MNHNY and SVGAGI (reference sequence). The CDR3 reads CASSSGQLNEKLFF. The CDR3 nucleotides read TGTGCCAGCAGTTCGGGACAGCTCAATGAAAAACTGTTTTTT.

Concerning this clone itself: The same CDR3 is also encoded by other DNA sequences in this sample. The chain couples TRBV7-2 to TRBJ2-7; D uncertain. V was pared by 5 bases and J by 1 base, with 3 bases between. The CDR3 covers 11 residues. The germline V gene encodes CDR1 SGHTA and CDR2 FQGNSA. CDR3 region: CASSLSYEQYF. The CDR3 DNA reads as TGTGCCAGCAGCCTATCCTACGAGCAGTACTTC.

The CDR3 coding sequence is TGTGCCAGCAGCTTAGTTTTTGGTTTGAGTGCGGGTCTTAATGAGCAGTTCTTC. Translating gives CASSLVFGLSAGLNEQFF. The chain has TRBV7-2 and TRBJ2-1, with a possible D match to TRBD2 (5 bases). Germline V gene sequence: CDR1 SGHTA, CDR2 FQGNSA. V lost 1 base and J lost 7, with 23 bases in between. The CDR3 loop spans 18 amino acids.

This clone was detected a few times. The rearrangement uses TRBV9 and TRBJ2-2; D is unresolved. Germline CDR1 and CDR2: SGDLS and YYNGEE. The V and J ends lost 2 bases and 6 bases respectively, with 8 bases between them. This CDR3 region has 13 residues. DNA of the CDR3: TGTGCCAGCAGCGTTAGATTGGCCGGGGAGCTGTTTTTT. This encodes CASSVRLAGELFF. Full variable domain (remainder filled in from reference TRBV9 and TRBJ2-2): DSGVTQTPKHLITATGQRVTLRCSPRSGDLSVYWYQQSLDQGLQFLIQYYNGEERAKGNILERFSAQQFPDLHSELNLSSLELGDSALYFCASSVRLAGELFFGEGSRLTVL.

The genes are TRBV7-8 and TRBJ1-3, with no clear D. The CDR3 is 17 amino acids. Germline V gene lookup returns CDR1 SGHVS and CDR2 FQNEAQ. V lost 4 bases to trimming and J lost 1 base, with 17 bases between them. The CDR3 sequence: CASSYLALPKSGNTIYF. The CDR3 nucleotides read TGTGCCAGCAGCTACCTGGCCTTACCCAAGTCTGGAAACACCATATATTTT.

This clone was seen only a few times. The chain couples TRBV2 to TRBJ2-7; the match to TRBD2 covers 12 bases. With 5 bases clipped from V and 3 bases from J, the junction kept 11 bases outside the gene matches. The length of the CDR3 is 17 residues. Per germline, CDR1 SNHLY and CDR2 FYNNEI. CDR3 region: CASSLTTGTSGYYEQYF. The CDR3 DNA follows: TGTGCCAGCAGTTTAACGACGGGGACTAGCGGGTACTACGAGCAGTACTTC. The full variable domain, its missing parts supplied by reference TRBV2 and TRBJ2-7, is EPEVTQTPSHQVTQMGQEVILRCVPISNHLYFYWYRQILGQKVEFLVSFYNNEISEKSEIFDDQFSVERPDGSNFTLKIRSTKLEDSAMYFCASSLTTGTSGYYEQYFGPGTRLTVT.

The chain joins TRBV7-2 to TRBJ2-3; D might be TRBD1 or TRBD2, each matching 5 bases. CDR1 is SGHTA and CDR2 is FQGNSA in the germline V gene. V gave up 2 bases and J gave up 8 bases, with 11 bases separating them. CDR3 length equals 13 residues. CDR3 amino acids: CASSLKGSRTQYF. DNA of the CDR3: TGTGCCAGCAGCTTAAAGGGGAGTCGTACGCAGTATTTT.

The chain links TRBV6-4 to TRBJ2-2; D might be TRBD2 (6 bases). With 8 bases removed from V and 6 bases from J, the gap between germline ends came to 16 bases. In germline, CDR1 is MRHNA, CDR2 SNTAGT. The CDR3 length is 14 residues. The CDR3 DNA follows: TGTGCCAGCCGTCAGGAGGGGTTCGCCGGGGAGCTGTTTTTT. Translated: CASRQEGFAGELFF.

J is TRBJ2-6 and V is TRBV7-6; 11 positions agree with TRBD1. The CDR3 covers 18 residues. Germline V gene lookup returns CDR1 SGHVS and CDR2 FNYEAQ. V shed 1 base and J 0 bases; nucleotides not matched to a gene: 2. The chain's CDR3 is CASSLEGTGGSGANVLTF. DNA for the CDR3: TGTGCCAGCAGCTTAGAGGGGACAGGGGGCTCTGGGGCCAACGTCCTGACTTTC.

The chain carries TRBV6-5 and TRBJ1-5; D remains unclear. Germline V gene lookup returns CDR1 MNHEY and CDR2 SVGAGI. V was trimmed by 10 bases and J by 4 bases, leaving 14 bases between them. This CDR3 has 13 residues. The CDR3 DNA reads as TGTGCCACCCAACGGGCCCTAAATCAGCCCCAGCATTTT. Amino acids: CATQRALNQPQHF.

V and J are TRBV2 and TRBJ1-2; 7 bases match TRBD1. Germline V gene data show CDR1 as SNHLY and CDR2 as FYNNEI. The CDR3 contains 13 residues. J lost 3 bases, V lost 6 bases, and 4 bases had no gene match. The CDR3 protein is CASRLGTDYGYTF. CDR3 nucleotides: TGTGCCAGCAGGCTGGGGACAGACTATGGCTACACCTTC.